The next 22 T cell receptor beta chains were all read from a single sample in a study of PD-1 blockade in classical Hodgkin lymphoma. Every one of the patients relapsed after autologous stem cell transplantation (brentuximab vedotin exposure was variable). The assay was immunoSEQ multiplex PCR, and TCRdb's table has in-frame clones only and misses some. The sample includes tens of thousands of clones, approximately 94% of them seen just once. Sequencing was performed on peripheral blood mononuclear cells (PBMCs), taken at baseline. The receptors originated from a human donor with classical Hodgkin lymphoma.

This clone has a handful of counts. In DNA, the CDR3 is TGTGCCAGCACTACCCGGGGAGGGGGAGATGGCGGGGAGCTGTTTTTT. It is translated as CASTTRGGGDGGELFF. The V call is TRBV27, the J call TRBJ2-2, with TRBD2 as a possible D gene (7 bases). The V gene lost 7 bases and the J gene lost 7 bases, with 22 bases spanning the gap. The germline V gene has CDR1 MNHEY and CDR2 SMNVEV (reference sequence). The CDR3 runs 16 residues.

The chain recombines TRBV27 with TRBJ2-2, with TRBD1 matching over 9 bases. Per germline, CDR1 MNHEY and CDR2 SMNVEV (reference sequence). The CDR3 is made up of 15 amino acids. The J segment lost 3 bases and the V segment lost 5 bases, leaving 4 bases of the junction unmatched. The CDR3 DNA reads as TGTGCCAGCAGTACCCGACAGGGGGACACCGGGGAGCTGTTTTTT. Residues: CASSTRQGDTGELFF.

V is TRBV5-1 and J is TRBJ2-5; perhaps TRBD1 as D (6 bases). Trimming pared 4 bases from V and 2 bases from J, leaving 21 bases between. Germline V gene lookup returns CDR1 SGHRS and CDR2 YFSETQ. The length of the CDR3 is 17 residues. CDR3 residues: CASSLPRLGGLQETQYF. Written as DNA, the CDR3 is TGCGCCAGCAGCCTACCGAGGCTAGGGGGTTTACAAGAGACCCAGTACTTC.

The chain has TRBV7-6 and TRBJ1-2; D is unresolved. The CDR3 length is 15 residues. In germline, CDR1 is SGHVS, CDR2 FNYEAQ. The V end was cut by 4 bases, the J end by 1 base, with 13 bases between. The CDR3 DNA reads TGTGCCAGCAGCTCCGGACGGATTCATAACTATGGCTACACCTTC. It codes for CASSSGRIHNYGYTF.

The CDR3 reads CASRGRLASTDTQYF. CDR3 DNA: TGTGCCAGCAGGGGTAGACTGGCTAGCACAGATACGCAGTATTTT. The rearrangement uses TRBV2 and TRBJ2-3; D is unclear. The CDR3 covers 15 residues. From germline, CDR1 is SNHLY and CDR2 FYNNEI. The V gene lost 6 bases and the J gene lost 0 bases, with 13 bases spanning the gap.

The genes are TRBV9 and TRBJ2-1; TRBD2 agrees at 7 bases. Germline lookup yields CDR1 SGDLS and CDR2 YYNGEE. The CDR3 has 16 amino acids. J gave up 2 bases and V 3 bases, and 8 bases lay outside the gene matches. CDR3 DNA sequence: TGTGCCAGCAGCGACCTAGCGGATTCGACCTACAATGAGCAGTTCTTC. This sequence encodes CASSDLADSTYNEQFF. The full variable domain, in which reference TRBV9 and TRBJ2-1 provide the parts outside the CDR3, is DSGVTQTPKHLITATGQRVTLRCSPRSGDLSVYWYQQSLDQGLQFLIQYYNGEERAKGNILERFSAQQFPDLHSELNLSSLELGDSALYFCASSDLADSTYNEQFFGPGTRLTVL.

As DNA, the CDR3 is TGTGCCATATCGACAGGGTGGCGCACTGAAGCTTTCTTT. This sequence encodes CAISTGWRTEAFF. The V and J genes are TRBV28 and TRBJ1-1; 7 positions agree with TRBD1. J lost 4 bases, V lost 10 bases, and 9 bases had no gene match. The length of the CDR3 is 13 residues. The germline V gene encodes CDR1 MDHEN and CDR2 SYDVKM.

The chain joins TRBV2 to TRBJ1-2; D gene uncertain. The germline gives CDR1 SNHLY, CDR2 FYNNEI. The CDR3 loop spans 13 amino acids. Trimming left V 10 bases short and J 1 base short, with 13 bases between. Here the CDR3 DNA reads TGTGCCAACTCAGGACCGAATAACTATGGCTACACCTTC. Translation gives CANSGPNNYGYTF.

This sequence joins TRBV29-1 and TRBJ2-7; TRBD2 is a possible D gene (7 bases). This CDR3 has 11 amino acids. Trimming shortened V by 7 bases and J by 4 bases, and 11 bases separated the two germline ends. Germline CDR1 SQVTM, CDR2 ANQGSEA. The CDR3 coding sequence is TGCAGCGCAGGGGAGGGTTACGAGCAGTACTTC. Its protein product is CSAGEGYEQYF.

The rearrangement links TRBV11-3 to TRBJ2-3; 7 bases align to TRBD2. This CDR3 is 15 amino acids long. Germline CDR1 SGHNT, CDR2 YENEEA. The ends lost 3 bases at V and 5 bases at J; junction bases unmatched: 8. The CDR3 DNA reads TGTGCCAGCAGCTTTAGTCGCGGGAGTCAAGATACGCAGTATTTT. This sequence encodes CASSFSRGSQDTQYF.

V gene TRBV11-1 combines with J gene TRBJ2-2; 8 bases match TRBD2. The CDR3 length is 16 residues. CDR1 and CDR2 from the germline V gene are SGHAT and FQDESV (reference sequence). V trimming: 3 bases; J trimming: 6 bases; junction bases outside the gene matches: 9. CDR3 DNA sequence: TGTGCCAGCAGCTTTAAGCGGGAGTTGGTGGCCGGGGAGCTGTTTTTT. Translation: CASSFKRELVAGELFF.

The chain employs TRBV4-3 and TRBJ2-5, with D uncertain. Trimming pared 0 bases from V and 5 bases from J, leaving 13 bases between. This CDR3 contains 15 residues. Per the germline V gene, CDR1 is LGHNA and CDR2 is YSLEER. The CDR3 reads CASSQDPYLGETQYF. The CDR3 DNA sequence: TGCGCCAGCAGCCAAGATCCATACCTGGGGGAGACCCAGTACTTC.

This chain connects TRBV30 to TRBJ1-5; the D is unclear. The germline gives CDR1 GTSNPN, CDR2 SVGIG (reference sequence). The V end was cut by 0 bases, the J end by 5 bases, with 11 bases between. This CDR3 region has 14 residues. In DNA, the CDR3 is TGTGCCTGGAGTGTAGTGCAGGCCGATCAGCCCCAGCATTTT. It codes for CAWSVVQADQPQHF.

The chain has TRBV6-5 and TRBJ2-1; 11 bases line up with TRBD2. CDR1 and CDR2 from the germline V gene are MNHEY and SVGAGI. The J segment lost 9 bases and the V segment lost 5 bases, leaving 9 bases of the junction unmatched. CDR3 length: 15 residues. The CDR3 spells CASSHTSGRVVEQFF. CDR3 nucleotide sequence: TGTGCCAGCAGTCACACTAGCGGGAGAGTGGTTGAGCAGTTCTTC.

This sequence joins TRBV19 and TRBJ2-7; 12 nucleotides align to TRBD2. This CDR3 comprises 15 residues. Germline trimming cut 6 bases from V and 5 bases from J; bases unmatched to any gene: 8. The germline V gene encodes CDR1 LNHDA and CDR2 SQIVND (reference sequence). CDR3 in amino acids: CASSNGLAGTDEQYF. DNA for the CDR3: TGTGCCAGTAGCAACGGACTAGCGGGAACCGACGAGCAGTACTTC.

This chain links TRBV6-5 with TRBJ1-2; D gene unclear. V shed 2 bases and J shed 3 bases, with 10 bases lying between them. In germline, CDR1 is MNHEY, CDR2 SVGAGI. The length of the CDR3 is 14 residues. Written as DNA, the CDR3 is TGTGCCAGCAGTTACGTGGGTCTCCACTATGGCTACACCTTC. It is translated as CASSYVGLHYGYTF.

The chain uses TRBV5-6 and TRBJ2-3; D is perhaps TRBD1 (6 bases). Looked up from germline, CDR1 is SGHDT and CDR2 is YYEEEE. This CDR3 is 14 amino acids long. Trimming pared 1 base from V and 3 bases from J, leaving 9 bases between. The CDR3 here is CASSLPRGTDTQYF. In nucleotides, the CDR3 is TGTGCCAGCAGCTTGCCCAGGGGTACAGATACGCAGTATTTT.

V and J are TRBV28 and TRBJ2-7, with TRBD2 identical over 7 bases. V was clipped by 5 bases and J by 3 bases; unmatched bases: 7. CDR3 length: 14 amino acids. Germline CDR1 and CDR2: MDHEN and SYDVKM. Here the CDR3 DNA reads TGTGCCAGCAGTCCTCTATGGGGGGGCTACGAGCAGTACTTC. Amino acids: CASSPLWGGYEQYF. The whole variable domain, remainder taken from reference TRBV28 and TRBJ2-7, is DVKVTQSSRYLVKRTGEKVFLECVQDMDHENMFWYRQDPGLGLRLIYFSYDVKMKEKGDIPEGYSVSREKKERFSLILESASTNQTSMYLCASSPLWGGYEQYFGPGTRLTVT.

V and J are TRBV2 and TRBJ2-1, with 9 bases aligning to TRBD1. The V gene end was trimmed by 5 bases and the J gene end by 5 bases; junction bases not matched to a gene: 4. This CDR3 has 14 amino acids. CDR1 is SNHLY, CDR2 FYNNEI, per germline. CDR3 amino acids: CASSLGQGHNEQFF. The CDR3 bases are TGTGCCAGCAGTCTCGGACAGGGGCACAATGAGCAGTTCTTC.

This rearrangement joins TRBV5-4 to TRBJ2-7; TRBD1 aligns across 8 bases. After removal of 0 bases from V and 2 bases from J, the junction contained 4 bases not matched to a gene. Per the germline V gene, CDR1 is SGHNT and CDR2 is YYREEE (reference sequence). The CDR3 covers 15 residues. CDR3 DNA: TGTGCCAGCAGCTTGGGACAGGGGTCCCCCTACGAGCAGTACTTC. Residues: CASSLGQGSPYEQYF.

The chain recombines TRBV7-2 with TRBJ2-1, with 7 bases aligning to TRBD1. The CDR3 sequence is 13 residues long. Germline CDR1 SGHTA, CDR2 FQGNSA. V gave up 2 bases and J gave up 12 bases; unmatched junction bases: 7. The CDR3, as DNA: TGTGCCAGCAGCTTATCCCGCGGACAGGCGCAGTTCTTC. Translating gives CASSLSRGQAQFF.

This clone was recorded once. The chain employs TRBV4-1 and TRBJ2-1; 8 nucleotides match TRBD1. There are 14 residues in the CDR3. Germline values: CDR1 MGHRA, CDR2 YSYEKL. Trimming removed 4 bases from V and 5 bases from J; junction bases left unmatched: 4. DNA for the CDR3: TGCGCCAGCAGCCTCGGACAGGGCCACAATGAGCAGTTCTTC. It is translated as CASSLGQGHNEQFF.